Below, one TCR beta chain is given with its context. This sample stems from a study of shared clonotypes between healthy human individuals. Some clones are missing from TCRdb's copy, which holds only in-frame ones; the method was immunoSEQ multiplex PCR. The table shows approximately 500,000 clones, with around 73% occurring only once. This receptor was taken from a woman aged 40-49 years in good health. Some clones in this sample may be carry-over from other donors' samples. Sequencing used PBMCs.

CDR3: CASRSTDNYEQYF. DNA for the CDR3: TGTGCCAGTAGGAGCACGGACAACTACGAGCAGTACTTC. The genes are TRBV19 and TRBJ2-7, with D possibly being TRBD1 (5 bases). This CDR3 has 13 amino acids. Germline values: CDR1 LNHDA, CDR2 SQIVND (reference sequence). V lost 6 bases and J 3 bases, leaving 12 bases between the germline ends. Full variable domain (rest looked up from reference TRBV19 and TRBJ2-7): DGGITQSPKYLFRKEGQNVTLSCEQNLNHDAMYWYRQDPGQGLRLIYYSQIVNDFQKGDIAEGYSVSREKKESFPLTVTSAQKNPTAFYLCASRSTDNYEQYFGPGTRLTVT.